These 20 T cell receptor beta chains were sequenced from one sample in a study of blood T cells in healthy people across ages. For the second PCR, which ran for 7 to 11 cycles, a sample-barcoded 5' primer and a J-beta primer mix were used. TCRdb redid the calling of the 5' RACE reads with MiXCR, one entry per CDR3 protein. The repertoire includes hundreds of thousands of distinct CDR3 sequences, about 34% of them detected once, and roughly 14% sits in the top ten. The source material was blood. The receptor set was obtained from a woman older than 75 in good health.

V is TRBV24-1 and J is TRBJ2-6; the D is unclear. The ends were cut back, 3 bases at V and 4 bases at J, with 9 bases in the middle. The CDR3 is 15 amino acids. Germline V gives CDR1 KGHDR, CDR2 SFDVKD. CDR3 coding DNA: TGTGCCACCAGTGATGGGGTCTACGGGGCCAACGTCCTGACTTTC. Translated: CATSDGVYGANVLTF.

This clonotype was seen a handful of times. The CDR3 reads CASSVKDRAAGELFF. CDR3 coding DNA: TGCGCCAGCAGCGTTAAGGACAGGGCGGCCGGGGAGCTGTTTTTT. The chain carries TRBV5-1 and TRBJ2-2; TRBD1 matches at 8 bases. The germline V gene has CDR1 SGHRS and CDR2 YFSETQ. V lost 4 bases and J lost 6; bases outside the gene matches: 8. The CDR3 totals 15 residues.

This clonotype occurred many times. The V and J genes are TRBV3-1 and TRBJ1-2; no definite D call. The germline gives CDR1 LGHDT, CDR2 YNNKEL (reference sequence). This CDR3 comprises 12 residues. Trimming took 1 base from V and 4 from J, leaving 4 bases between them. This CDR3 reads CASSQVGYGYTF. The CDR3 DNA reads TGTGCCAGCAGCCAAGTGGGCTATGGCTACACCTTC.

This clonotype was recorded at least ten times. V and J are TRBV30 and TRBJ2-3; D ambiguous. The CDR3 is 11 amino acids. The germline V and J ends were trimmed by 0 bases and 5 bases, with 3 bases remaining between them. The germline gives CDR1 GTSNPN, CDR2 SVGIG (reference sequence). This chain's CDR3 is CAWSVRDTQYF. CDR3 bases: TGTGCCTGGAGTGTCCGAGATACGCAGTATTTT.

This clonotype was seen at least ten times. This sequence joins TRBV24-1 and TRBJ2-5, with TRBD2 matching 7 bases. The CDR3 extends over 15 amino acids. The ends lost 8 bases at V and 2 bases at J; junction bases unmatched: 10. Germline values: CDR1 KGHDR, CDR2 SFDVKD. This chain's CDR3 is CATMTAGEGQETQYF. CDR3 nucleotides: TGTGCCACCATGACGGCGGGGGAGGGACAAGAGACCCAGTACTTC.

The rearrangement joins TRBV25-1 to TRBJ2-2; TRBD1 is a possible D gene (6 bases). Germline V gene data show CDR1 as MGHDK and CDR2 as SYGVNS. V was cut by 1 base and J by 5 bases, with 20 bases left in between. The CDR3 is made up of 18 amino acids. CDR3 nucleotides: TGTGCCAGCAGTGAATTAAGTTTGGCAGGGGTTGGGACCGGGGAGCTGTTTTTT. It is translated as CASSELSLAGVGTGELFF.

This clonotype was seen only a few times. The chain employs TRBV6-4 and TRBJ2-1, with 9 bases fitting TRBD2. Germline V CDR1 and CDR2: MRHNA, SNTAGT. CDR3 size: 14 residues. The trim removed 3 bases at V and 7 bases at J, leaving 4 bases unmatched. The CDR3 DNA is TGTGCCAGCAGTGAGGGTAGCGGGGGTAATGAGCAGTTCTTC. Encoded protein: CASSEGSGGNEQFF.

The sample holds many counts of this clonotype. The chain links TRBV20-1 to TRBJ2-1, with 10 positions matching TRBD2. This CDR3 contains 19 residues. V dropped 0 bases and J dropped 2; count of bases not matched to a gene: 13. Germline V gene lookup returns CDR1 DFQATT and CDR2 SNEGSKA (reference sequence). CDR3 sequence reads: CSARDLLAGLSSTYNEQFF. The DNA for the CDR3 is TGCAGTGCTAGAGATCTACTAGCGGGACTATCCTCGACCTACAATGAGCAGTTCTTC.

V and J are TRBV11-2 and TRBJ2-3, with D possibly matching TRBD1 (6 bases). Germline values: CDR1 SGHAT, CDR2 FQNNGV. V was cut by 3 bases and J by 3 bases, with 19 bases left in between. The CDR3 spans 17 residues. CDR3 residues: CASSFRGQGGRTDTQYF. The CDR3 nucleotides read TGTGCCAGCAGCTTCCGCGGGCAAGGGGGTAGGACAGATACGCAGTATTTT. The full variable domain, rest sourced from reference TRBV11-2 and TRBJ2-3, is EAGVAQSPRYKIIEKRQSVAFWCNPISGHATLYWYQQILGQGPKLLIQFQNNGVVDDSQLPKDRFSAERLKGVDSTLKIQPAKLEDSAVYLCASSFRGQGGRTDTQYFGPGTRLTVL.

This clonotype came up many times. This chain joins TRBV13 and TRBJ2-1; TRBD1 matches at 12 bases. Germline CDR1 and CDR2: PRHDT and FYEKMQ (reference sequence). The CDR3 contains 15 residues. The V segment lost 5 bases and the J segment 8 bases; nucleotides outside the gene matches: 7. CDR3 region: CASSTRGTGGDEQFF. CDR3 nucleotide sequence: TGTGCCAGCAGCACCCGTGGGACAGGGGGCGATGAGCAGTTCTTC.

Many counts were recorded for this clonotype. The chain has TRBV11-1 and TRBJ2-7, with D uncertain. The CDR3 loop spans 13 amino acids. The germline V and J ends were trimmed by 1 base and 3 bases, with 7 bases remaining between them. Germline V gene data show CDR1 as SGHAT and CDR2 as FQDESV (reference sequence). The CDR3 DNA reads TGTGCCAGCAGCTTAGGCAGCCGCTACGAGCAGTACTTC. Translated, it gives CASSLGSRYEQYF.

Comments on this clonotype: This may be a read error: a much more frequent sequence differs by one nucleotide. The rearrangement joins TRBV7-3 to TRBJ2-4; 9 bases map to TRBD2. The last part of the DNA fits TRBJ2-5 better; the J call may be wrong. Germline V gene data show CDR1 as SGHTA and CDR2 as FQGTGA. This CDR3 is 15 amino acids long. This chain's CDR3 is CSSSLSGGTEETQYF. CDR3 nucleotides: TGTTCCAGCAGCTTAAGCGGGGGGACGGAGGAGACCCAGTACTTC.

This clonotype was detected many times. J is TRBJ2-7 and V is TRBV28; D call uncertain. The V and J ends lost 6 bases and 2 bases respectively, with 11 bases between them. Germline assignment: CDR1 MDHEN and CDR2 SYDVKM. The length of the CDR3 is 13 residues. CDR3 amino acids: CASSLVGPYEQYF. The DNA for the CDR3 is TGTGCCAGCAGCTTAGTAGGCCCCTACGAGCAGTACTTC.

Many counts were recorded for this clonotype. This chain joins TRBV29-1 and TRBJ1-2, with TRBD1 identical over 7 bases. The germline V gene has CDR1 SQVTM and CDR2 ANQGSEA. The CDR3 totals 12 residues. Unmatched junction bases numbered 3, after V lost 5 bases and J lost 3 bases. The CDR3 reads CSVLDRDYGYTF. In nucleotides, the CDR3 is TGCAGCGTTCTCGACAGGGACTATGGCTACACCTTC.

Ten or more counts support this clonotype. The chain uses TRBV7-3 and TRBJ2-5; 8 bases are a match to TRBD2. V shed 1 base and J 4 bases; nucleotides not matched to a gene: 8. The germline CDR1 and CDR2 sequences are SGHTA and FQGTGA. This CDR3 has 16 residues. CDR3 in amino acids: CASSLRGGGPGETQYF. CDR3 coding DNA: TGTGCCAGCAGCTTAAGAGGCGGGGGGCCAGGAGAGACCCAGTACTTC.

This clonotype was counted many times. The V call is TRBV5-6, the J call TRBJ1-5; TRBD1 matches 9 bases. V was pared by 4 bases and J by 2 bases, with 7 bases of the junction left unmatched. Germline assignment: CDR1 SGHDT and CDR2 YYEEEE. The CDR3 runs to 16 residues. The CDR3 sequence: CASSRDRAKGNQPQHF. In nucleotides, the CDR3 is TGTGCCAGCAGCCGGGACAGGGCGAAGGGCAATCAGCCCCAGCATTTT.

This clonotype was seen ten or more times. The gene calls are TRBV4-3 and TRBJ1-2; D is possibly TRBD1 (6 bases). The CDR3 is 18 amino acids. V was shortened by 1 base and J by 5 bases, with 23 bases between the two germline ends. Germline CDR1 reads LGHNA; CDR2 reads YSLEER. The CDR3 loop is CASSQATLGDTPPYGYTF. Here the CDR3 DNA reads TGCGCCAGCAGCCAAGCTACCCTGGGGGACACCCCTCCGTATGGCTACACCTTC.

This clonotype came up many times. The gene calls are TRBV30 and TRBJ2-7; either TRBD1 or TRBD2 may supply D (5 bases each). With 7 bases removed from V and 1 base from J, the gap between germline ends came to 14 bases. The germline V gene encodes CDR1 GTSNPN and CDR2 SVGIG (reference sequence). The CDR3 has 13 amino acids. CDR3 nucleotide sequence: TGTGCCTCCTGGCAGGGAGATTCCTACGAGCAGTACTTC. Protein: CASWQGDSYEQYF.

The table lists this clonotype with many counts. This chain joins TRBV6-6 and TRBJ1-2, with D hard to call. The CDR3 runs 12 residues. Trimming pared 7 bases from V and 0 bases from J, leaving 6 bases between. Looked up from germline, CDR1 is MNHNY and CDR2 is SVGAGI (reference sequence). In DNA, the CDR3 is TGTGCCAGCAAAGCGGCTAACTATGGCTACACCTTC. Residues: CASKAANYGYTF.

The table lists this clonotype with many counts. The chain combines TRBV6-2 or TRBV6-3 with TRBJ2-6, with TRBD1 matching 7 bases. V shed 4 bases, J shed 1 base, and the junction held 1 base outside the gene matches. Germline lookup yields CDR1 MNHEY and CDR2 SVGEGT. The CDR3 has 15 amino acids. The CDR3 loop reads CASSSQGSGANVLTF. CDR3 coding DNA: TGTGCCAGCAGTTCACAGGGGTCTGGGGCCAACGTCCTGACTTTC.